This T cell receptor (beta chain) was recorded in a study of post-analysis software for immune sequencing data. Overall study: Relapsing-remitting, secondary progressive and progressive-relapsing forms of multiple sclerosis all featured among disease courses.

Of note for this clonotype: Its antigen is unknown.

cDNA libraries of TCR beta carried unique molecular identifiers. There were roughly 0.95 to 11 million T cells, and some 500,000 cDNA molecules came from them. In TCRdb, the PCR reads were re-called with MiXCR into one record per CDR3 protein. The sample lists approximately 250,000 distinct CDR3 sequences; about 40% were seen once. Trimming cost V 4 bases and J 4 bases, with 10 bases left between them. Germline CDR1 is SQVTM and CDR2 is ANQGSEA. This CDR3 comprises 12 residues. Whole-study results and caveats: The study found significantly lower normalized Chao1 diversity in multiple sclerosis patients than in controls. When the samples were clustered directly with F measure, those that had been prepared in the same batch showed strong co-clustering. Compared with controls, patients had more of roughly five TRBV segments, including TRBV5-6, TRBV5-1 and TRBV20-1.

The clonotype originates from a girl aged 5-17 years with multiple sclerosis. The sequencing sample was made of blood. The chain combines TRBV29-1 with TRBJ1-1; unclear D gene. The CDR3 protein is CSVVGWGTEAFF. In DNA form, the CDR3 reads TGCAGCGTTGTAGGGTGGGGCACTGAAGCTTTCTTT.